This T cell receptor beta chain was obtained from a study of blood T cells in healthy people across ages. Sample-barcoded 5' priming and a J-beta primer mix drove a second PCR of roughly 6 to 12 cycles. Via MiXCR, TCRdb re-called the 5' RACE reads, giving one row per CDR3 protein. The table shows roughly 560,000 distinct CDR3 sequences, with less than 25% occurring only once. Trimming cost V 3 bases and J 4 bases, with 15 bases left between them. The germline gives CDR1 SGHVS, CDR2 FQNEAQ. CDR3 length: 16 amino acids. The sample was also reused in another study, on T cells of mothers and their children. That work adds: When mothers and children were related, their normalized repertoire overlap, which was always slightly higher, did not differ significantly from that of unrelated pairs.

The rearrangement links TRBV7-8 to TRBJ1-4, with a tentative D call TRBD1 (5 bases). Sequences were obtained from blood. The clonotype originates from a boy between 10 and 17 years old in good health. The CDR3 here is CASSLGVTGGNEKLFF. The CDR3 region has the DNA TGTGCCAGCAGCTTGGGGGTAACGGGGGGTAATGAAAAACTGTTTTTT. Full variable domain (rest looked up from reference TRBV7-8 and TRBJ1-4): GAGVSQSPRYKVAKRGQDVALRCDPISGHVSLFWYQQALGQGPEFLTYFQNEAQLDKSGLPSDRFFAERPEGSVSTLKIQRTQQEDSAVYLCASSLGVTGGNEKLFFGSGTQLSVL.